What follows are 7 T cell receptor beta chains derived from one specimen sequenced in a study of beta chain features in type 1 diabetes. The sequenced template was cDNA made from the entire isolated RNA. Generated by immunoSEQ multiplex PCR, the TCRdb table keeps only in-frame clones and is missing some. The table records fewer than 900,000 clones, under 20% of them present only once. The specimen was naive CD4+ T cells from blood. The receptors here all came from a woman under 30 in good health.

In its sample, this clone was seen a few times. The chain carries TRBV18 and TRBJ2-5; D gene uncertain. CDR3 length: 17 residues. Germline CDR1 and CDR2: KGHSH and LQKENI. The germline V and J ends were trimmed by 3 bases and 2 bases, with 19 bases remaining between them. CDR3 sequence reads: CASSPFVRAVTQETQYF. As DNA, the CDR3 is TGTGCCAGCTCACCGTTTGTCAGAGCTGTTACACAAGAGACCCAGTACTTC.

The chain's CDR3 is CASSRGTGSDIQYF. CDR3 in DNA: TGCGCCAGCAGCCGGGGGACAGGCTCGGACATTCAGTACTTC. The chain recombines TRBV5-1 with TRBJ2-4, with 8 bases identical to TRBD1. This CDR3 has 14 residues. The trim removed 4 bases at V and 8 bases at J, leaving 8 bases unmatched. Germline values: CDR1 SGHRS, CDR2 YFSETQ.

The J gene is TRBJ1-4, the V gene TRBV7-8; D is unresolved. The CDR3 contains 16 residues. Germline V gives CDR1 SGHVS, CDR2 FQNEAQ. Deletions cut 7 bases from V and 4 bases from J, with 19 bases between. The CDR3 nucleotides are TGTGCCAGCACGATAGACCGACAACCACTTAATGAAAAACTGTTTTTT. Encoded protein: CASTIDRQPLNEKLFF.

This clone was detected only a few times. The chain is built from TRBV29-1 and TRBJ2-1; D is undetermined. The CDR3 covers 12 residues. Germline V gene data show CDR1 as SQVTM and CDR2 as ANQGSEA. V gave up 5 bases and J gave up 4 bases, with 9 bases separating them. CDR3 DNA: TGCAGCGTTTATGTGGGATACAATGAGCAGTTCTTC. Protein: CSVYVGYNEQFF.

The count of this clone is one. The chain couples TRBV29-1 to TRBJ2-5; 11 bases line up with TRBD1. The CDR3 spans 17 residues. The trim removed 1 base at V and 4 bases at J, leaving 11 bases unmatched. Germline CDR1 is SQVTM and CDR2 is ANQGSEA. CDR3 bases: TGCAGCGTTGAAGGGGCCCGGGACAGGGGGGCACGAGAGACCCAGTACTTC. This translates into CSVEGARDRGARETQYF.

The rearrangement joins TRBV29-1 to TRBJ2-3, with D unresolved. The CDR3 consists of 12 residues. Per the germline V gene, CDR1 is SQVTM and CDR2 is ANQGSEA. Trimming stripped 4 bases from V and 4 bases from J, with 9 bases between. CDR3 bases: TGCAGCGTTGTGGGGTCGTCAGATACGCAGTATTTT. This gives the protein CSVVGSSDTQYF.

This clone was detected a few times. The rearrangement uses TRBV19 and TRBJ2-2; a weak D match, TRBD1 (6 bases). V lost 7 bases and J lost 4, with 10 bases in between. This CDR3 is built from 13 residues. CDR1 is LNHDA, CDR2 SQIVND, per germline (reference sequence). The CDR3, as DNA: TGTGCCAGTACGGGACAACCCACCGGGGAGCTGTTTTTT. Encoded protein: CASTGQPTGELFF.